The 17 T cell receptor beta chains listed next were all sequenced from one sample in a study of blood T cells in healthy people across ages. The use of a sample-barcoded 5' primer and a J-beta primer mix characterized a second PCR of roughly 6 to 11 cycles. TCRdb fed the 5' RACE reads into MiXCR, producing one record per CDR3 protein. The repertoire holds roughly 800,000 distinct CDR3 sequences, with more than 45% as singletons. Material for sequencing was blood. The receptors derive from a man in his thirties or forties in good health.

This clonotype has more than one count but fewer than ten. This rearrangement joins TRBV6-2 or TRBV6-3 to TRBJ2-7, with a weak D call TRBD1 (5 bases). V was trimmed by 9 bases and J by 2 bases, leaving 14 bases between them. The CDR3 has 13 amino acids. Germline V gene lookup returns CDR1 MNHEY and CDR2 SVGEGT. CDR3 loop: CASNDPGPYEQYF. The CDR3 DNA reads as TGTGCCAGTAATGATCCAGGGCCCTACGAGCAGTACTTC.

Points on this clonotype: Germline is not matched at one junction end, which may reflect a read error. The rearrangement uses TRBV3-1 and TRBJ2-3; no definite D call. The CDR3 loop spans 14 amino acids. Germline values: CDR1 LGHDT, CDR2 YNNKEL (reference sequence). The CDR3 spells CASSQARARDTQYF. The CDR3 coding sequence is TGTGCCAGCAGTCAAGCTCGGGCAAGGGATACGCAGTATTTT.

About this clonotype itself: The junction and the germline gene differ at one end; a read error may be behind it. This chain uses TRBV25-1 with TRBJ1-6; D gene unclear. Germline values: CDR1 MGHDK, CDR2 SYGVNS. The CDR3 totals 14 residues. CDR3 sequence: CANSAGRRNSPLHF. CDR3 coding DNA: TGTGCCAACAGTGCGGGGAGACGAAATTCACCCCTCCACTTT.

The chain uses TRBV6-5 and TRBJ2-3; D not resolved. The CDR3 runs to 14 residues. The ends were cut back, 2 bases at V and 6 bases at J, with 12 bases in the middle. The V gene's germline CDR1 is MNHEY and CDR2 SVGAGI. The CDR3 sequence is CASSYATVTDTQYF. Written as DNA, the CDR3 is TGTGCCAGCAGTTACGCTACGGTAACCGATACGCAGTATTTT.

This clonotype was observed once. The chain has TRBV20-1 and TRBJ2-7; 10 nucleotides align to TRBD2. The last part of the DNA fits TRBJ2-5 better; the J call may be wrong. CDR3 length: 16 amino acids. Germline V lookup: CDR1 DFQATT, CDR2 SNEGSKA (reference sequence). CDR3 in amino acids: CSASAFLAGDQETQYF. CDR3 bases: TGCAGTGCTAGTGCGTTCCTAGCGGGGGACCAAGAGACCCAGTACTTC.

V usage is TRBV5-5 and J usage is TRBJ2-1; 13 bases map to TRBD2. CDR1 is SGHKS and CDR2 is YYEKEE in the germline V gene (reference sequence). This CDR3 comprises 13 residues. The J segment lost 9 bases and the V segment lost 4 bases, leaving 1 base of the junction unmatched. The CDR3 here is CASSRLAGGEQFF. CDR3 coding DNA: TGTGCCAGCAGCCGACTAGCGGGAGGTGAGCAGTTCTTC.

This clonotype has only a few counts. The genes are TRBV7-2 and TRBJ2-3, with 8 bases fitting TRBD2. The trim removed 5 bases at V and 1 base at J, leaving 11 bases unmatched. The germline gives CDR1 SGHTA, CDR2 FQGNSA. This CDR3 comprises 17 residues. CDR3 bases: TGTGCCAGCAGCGAGAGACTCACTAGCGGTCGCACAGATACGCAGTATTTT. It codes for CASSERLTSGRTDTQYF.

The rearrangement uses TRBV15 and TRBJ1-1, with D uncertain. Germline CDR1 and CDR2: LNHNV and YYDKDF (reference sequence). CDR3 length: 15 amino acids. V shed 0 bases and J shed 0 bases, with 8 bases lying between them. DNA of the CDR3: TGTGCCACCAGCAGAGAGGGGTCACTGAACACTGAAGCTTTCTTT. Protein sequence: CATSREGSLNTEAFF.

CDR3 DNA sequence: TGTGCCAGCACCCGGCGAGCGGGAGAAGAGACCCAGTACTTC. Protein product: CASTRRAGEETQYF. The rearrangement uses TRBV4-2 and TRBJ2-5; 8 bases are a match to TRBD2. V trimming: 7 bases; J trimming: 3 bases; junction bases outside the gene matches: 7. The CDR3 runs to 14 residues. Looked up from germline, CDR1 is LGHNA and CDR2 is YNFKEQ.

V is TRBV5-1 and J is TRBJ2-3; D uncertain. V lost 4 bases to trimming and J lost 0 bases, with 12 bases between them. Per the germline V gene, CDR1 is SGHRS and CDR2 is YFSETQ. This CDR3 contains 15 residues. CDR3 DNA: TGCGCCAGCAGCACCATGGTCCCTAGCACAGATACGCAGTATTTT. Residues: CASSTMVPSTDTQYF.

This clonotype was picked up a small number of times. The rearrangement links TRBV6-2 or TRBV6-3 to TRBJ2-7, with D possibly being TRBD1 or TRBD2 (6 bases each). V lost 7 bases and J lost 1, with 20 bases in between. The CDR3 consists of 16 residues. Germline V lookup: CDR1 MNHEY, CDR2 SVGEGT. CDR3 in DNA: TGTGCCAGCACCGACATCGGGGGCGCAGGTTCCTACGAGCAGTACTTC. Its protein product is CASTDIGGAGSYEQYF.

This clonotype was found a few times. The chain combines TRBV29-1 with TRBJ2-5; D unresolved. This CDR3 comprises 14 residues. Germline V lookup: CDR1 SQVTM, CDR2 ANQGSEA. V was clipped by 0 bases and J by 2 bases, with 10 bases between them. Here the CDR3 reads CSVEDHFRQETQYF. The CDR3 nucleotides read TGCAGCGTTGAAGACCACTTTCGACAAGAGACCCAGTACTTC.

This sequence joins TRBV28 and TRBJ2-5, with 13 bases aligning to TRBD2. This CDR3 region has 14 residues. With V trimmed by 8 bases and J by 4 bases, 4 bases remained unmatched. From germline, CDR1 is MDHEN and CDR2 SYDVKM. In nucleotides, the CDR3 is TGTGCCAGCCTGGGACTAGCGGGAAGAGAGACCCAGTACTTC. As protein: CASLGLAGRETQYF.

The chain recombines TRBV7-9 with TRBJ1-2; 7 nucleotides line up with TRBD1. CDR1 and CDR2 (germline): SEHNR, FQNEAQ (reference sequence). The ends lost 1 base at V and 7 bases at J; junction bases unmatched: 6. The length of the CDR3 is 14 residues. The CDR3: CASSLGDSRAGYTF. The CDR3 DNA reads TGTGCCAGCAGCTTAGGGGACAGCCGGGCTGGCTACACCTTC.

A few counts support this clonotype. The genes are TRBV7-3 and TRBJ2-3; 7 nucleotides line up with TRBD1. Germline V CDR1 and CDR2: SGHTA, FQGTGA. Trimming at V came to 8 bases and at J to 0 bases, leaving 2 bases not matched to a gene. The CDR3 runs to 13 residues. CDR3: CASGTASTDTQYF. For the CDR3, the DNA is TGTGCCAGCGGGACAGCGAGCACAGATACGCAGTATTTT.

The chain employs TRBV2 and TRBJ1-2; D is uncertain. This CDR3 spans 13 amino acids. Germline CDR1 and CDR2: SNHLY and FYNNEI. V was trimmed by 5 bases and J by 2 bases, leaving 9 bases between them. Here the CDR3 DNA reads TGTGCCAGCAGTACTGACATAAACTATGGCTACACCTTC. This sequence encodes CASSTDINYGYTF.

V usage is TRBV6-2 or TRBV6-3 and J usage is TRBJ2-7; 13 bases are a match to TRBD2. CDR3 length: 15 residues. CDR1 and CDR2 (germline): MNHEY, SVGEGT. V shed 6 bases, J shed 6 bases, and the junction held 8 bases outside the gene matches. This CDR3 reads CASRPGLAGVGEQYF. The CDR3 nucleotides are TGTGCCAGCAGACCCGGACTAGCGGGAGTAGGCGAGCAGTACTTC.